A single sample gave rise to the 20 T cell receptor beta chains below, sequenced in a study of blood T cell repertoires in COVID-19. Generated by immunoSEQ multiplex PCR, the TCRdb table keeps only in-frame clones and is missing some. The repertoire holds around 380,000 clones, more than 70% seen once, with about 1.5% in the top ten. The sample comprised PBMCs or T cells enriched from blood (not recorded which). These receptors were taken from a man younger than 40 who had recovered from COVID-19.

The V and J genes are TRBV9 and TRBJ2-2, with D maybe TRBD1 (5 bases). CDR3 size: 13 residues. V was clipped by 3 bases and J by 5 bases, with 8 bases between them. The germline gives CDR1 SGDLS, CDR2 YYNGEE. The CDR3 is CASSDRITGELFF. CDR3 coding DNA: TGTGCCAGCAGCGACAGGATTACCGGGGAGCTGTTTTTT.

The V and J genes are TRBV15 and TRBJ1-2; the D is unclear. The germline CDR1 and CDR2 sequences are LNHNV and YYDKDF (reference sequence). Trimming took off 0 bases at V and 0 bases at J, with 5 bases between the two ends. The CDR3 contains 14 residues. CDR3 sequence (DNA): TGTGCCACCAGCAGAGAACAAGCTAACTATGGCTACACCTTC. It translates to CATSREQANYGYTF.

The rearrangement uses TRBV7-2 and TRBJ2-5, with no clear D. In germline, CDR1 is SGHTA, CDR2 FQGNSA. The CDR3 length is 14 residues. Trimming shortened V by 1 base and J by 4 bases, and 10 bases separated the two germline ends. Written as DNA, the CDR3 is TGTGCCAGCAGCTTAGGAGACCGGAGAGAGACCCAGTACTTC. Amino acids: CASSLGDRRETQYF.

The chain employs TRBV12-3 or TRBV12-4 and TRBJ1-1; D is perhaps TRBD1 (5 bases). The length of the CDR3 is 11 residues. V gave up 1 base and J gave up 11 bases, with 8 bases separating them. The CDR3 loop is CASSLGPGAFF. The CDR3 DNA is TGTGCCAGCAGTTTAGGGCCAGGGGCTTTCTTT.

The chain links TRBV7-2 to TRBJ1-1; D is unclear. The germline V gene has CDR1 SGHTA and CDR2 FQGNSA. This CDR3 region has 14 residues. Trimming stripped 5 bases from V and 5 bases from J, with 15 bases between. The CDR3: CASSPGRARTEAFF. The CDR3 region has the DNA TGTGCCAGCAGCCCCGGGAGGGCGAGGACTGAAGCTTTCTTT.

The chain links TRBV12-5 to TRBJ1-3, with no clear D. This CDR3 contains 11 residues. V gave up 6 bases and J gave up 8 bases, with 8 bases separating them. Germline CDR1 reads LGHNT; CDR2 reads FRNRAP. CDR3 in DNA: TGTGCTAGTGGGCCTGAGGACACCATATATTTT. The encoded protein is CASGPEDTIYF.

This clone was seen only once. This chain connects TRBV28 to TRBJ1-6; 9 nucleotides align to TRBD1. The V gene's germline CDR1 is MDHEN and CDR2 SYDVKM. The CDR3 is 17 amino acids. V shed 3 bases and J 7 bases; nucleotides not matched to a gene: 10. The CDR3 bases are TGTGCCAGCAGTTTGTCCCGGGACAGGGTGGGCAATTCACCCCTCCACTTT. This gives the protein CASSLSRDRVGNSPLHF.

The CDR3 region is CASSEGQWGYGYTF. In DNA form, the CDR3 reads TGCGCCAGCAGTGAAGGACAGTGGGGCTATGGCTACACCTTC. The chain combines TRBV10-2 with TRBJ1-2, with D possibly TRBD1 on 6 matching bases. From germline, CDR1 is WSHSY and CDR2 SAAADI. Trimming took off 3 bases at V and 4 bases at J, with 12 bases between the two ends. CDR3 length equals 14 residues.

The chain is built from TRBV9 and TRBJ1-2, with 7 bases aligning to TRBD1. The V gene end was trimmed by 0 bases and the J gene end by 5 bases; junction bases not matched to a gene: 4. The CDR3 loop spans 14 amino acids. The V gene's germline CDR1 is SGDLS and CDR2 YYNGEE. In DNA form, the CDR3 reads TGTGCCAGCAGCGTAGGGCAGGGGGAATATGGCTACACCTTC. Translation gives CASSVGQGEYGYTF. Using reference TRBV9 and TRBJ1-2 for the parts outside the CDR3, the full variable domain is DSGVTQTPKHLITATGQRVTLRCSPRSGDLSVYWYQQSLDQGLQFLIQYYNGEERAKGNILERFSAQQFPDLHSELNLSSLELGDSALYFCASSVGQGEYGYTFGSGTRLTVV.

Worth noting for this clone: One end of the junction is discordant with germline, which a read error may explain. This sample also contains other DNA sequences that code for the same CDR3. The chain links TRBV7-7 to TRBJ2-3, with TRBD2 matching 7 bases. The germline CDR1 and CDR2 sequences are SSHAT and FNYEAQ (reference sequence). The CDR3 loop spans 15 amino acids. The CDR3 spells CASSLGTTSTDTQYF. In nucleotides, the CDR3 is TGTGCTAGCAGCTTAGGGACTACCAGCACAGATACGCAGTATTTT. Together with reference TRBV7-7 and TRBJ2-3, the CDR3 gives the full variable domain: GAGVSQSPRYKVTKRGQDVTLRCDPISSHATLYWYQQALGQGPEFLTYFNYEAQPDKSGLPSDRFSAERPEGSISTLTIQRTEQRDSAMYRCASSLGTTSTDTQYFGPGTRLTVL.

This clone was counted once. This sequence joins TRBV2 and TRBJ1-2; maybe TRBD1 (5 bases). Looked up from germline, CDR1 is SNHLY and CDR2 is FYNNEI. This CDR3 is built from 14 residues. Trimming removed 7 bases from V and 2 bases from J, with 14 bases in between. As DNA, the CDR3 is TGTGCCAGCACTATAGGGGTACCGAACTATGGCTACACCTTC. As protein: CASTIGVPNYGYTF.

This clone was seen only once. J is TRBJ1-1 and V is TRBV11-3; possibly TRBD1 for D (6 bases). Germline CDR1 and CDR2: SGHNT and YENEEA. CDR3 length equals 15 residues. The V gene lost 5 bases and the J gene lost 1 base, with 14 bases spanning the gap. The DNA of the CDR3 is TGTGCCAGCAGCGAAACAGGGACCCAGAACACTGAAGCTTTCTTT. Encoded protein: CASSETGTQNTEAFF.

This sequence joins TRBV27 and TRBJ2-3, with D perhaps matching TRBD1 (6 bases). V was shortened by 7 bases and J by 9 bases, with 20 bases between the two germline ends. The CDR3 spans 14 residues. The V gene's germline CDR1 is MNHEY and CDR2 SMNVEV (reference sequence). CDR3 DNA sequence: TGTGCCAGCAAGACAGGATCGGCCCCCTTAACGCAGTATTTT. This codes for CASKTGSAPLTQYF.

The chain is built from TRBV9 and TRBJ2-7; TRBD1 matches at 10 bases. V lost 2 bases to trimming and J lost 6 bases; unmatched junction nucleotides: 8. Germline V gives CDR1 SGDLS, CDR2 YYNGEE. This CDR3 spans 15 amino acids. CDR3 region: CASSVAGTGVGEQYF. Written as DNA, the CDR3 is TGTGCCAGCAGCGTTGCCGGGACAGGGGTCGGCGAGCAGTACTTC.

CDR3 bases: TGTGCCAGCAGCTTGGGTACCGCATTTGCGGACTATGGCTACACCTTC. It translates to CASSLGTAFADYGYTF. The chain combines TRBV5-6 with TRBJ1-2; D ambiguous. The CDR3 runs 16 residues. Deletions cut 0 bases from V and 3 bases from J, with 15 bases between. The germline V gene has CDR1 SGHDT and CDR2 YYEEEE.

CDR3 residues: CASSYTGRNQPQHF. The CDR3 nucleotides read TGTGCCAGCAGTTACACAGGGCGCAATCAGCCCCAGCATTTT. This rearrangement joins TRBV6-5 to TRBJ1-5; D possibly corresponds to TRBD1 (6 bases). V was shortened by 2 bases and J by 2 bases, with 7 bases between the two germline ends. CDR3 length: 14 amino acids. Germline loops: CDR1 MNHEY, CDR2 SVGAGI.

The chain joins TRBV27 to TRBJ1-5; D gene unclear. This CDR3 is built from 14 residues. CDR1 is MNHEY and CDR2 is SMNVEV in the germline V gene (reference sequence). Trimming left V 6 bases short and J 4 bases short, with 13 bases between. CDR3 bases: TGTGCCAGCAGCCCGGCCGGGGAAAATCAGCCCCAGCATTTT. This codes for CASSPAGENQPQHF.

CDR3 in amino acids: CASSLKRGTYNEQFF. In nucleotides, the CDR3 is TGTGCCAGCAGCTTGAAGCGGGGGACCTACAATGAGCAGTTCTTC. This chain uses TRBV5-6 with TRBJ2-1; 8 bases fit TRBD2. Trimming cost V 1 base and J 2 bases; bases outside gene matches: 2. Germline V gene lookup returns CDR1 SGHDT and CDR2 YYEEEE. This CDR3 comprises 15 residues. Full variable domain (outside the CDR3, taken from reference TRBV5-6 and TRBJ2-1): DAGVTQSPTHLIKTRGQQVTLRCSPKSGHDTVSWYQQALGQGPQFIFQYYEEEERQRGNFPDRFSGHQFPNYSSELNVNALLLGDSALYLCASSLKRGTYNEQFFGPGTRLTVL.

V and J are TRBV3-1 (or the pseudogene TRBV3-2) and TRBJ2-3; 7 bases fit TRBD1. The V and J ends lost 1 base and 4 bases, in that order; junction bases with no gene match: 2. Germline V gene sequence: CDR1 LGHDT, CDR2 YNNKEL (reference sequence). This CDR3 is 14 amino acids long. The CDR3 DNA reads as TGTGCCAGCAGCCAAGTAGGGGGCCCAGATACGCAGTATTTT. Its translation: CASSQVGGPDTQYF.

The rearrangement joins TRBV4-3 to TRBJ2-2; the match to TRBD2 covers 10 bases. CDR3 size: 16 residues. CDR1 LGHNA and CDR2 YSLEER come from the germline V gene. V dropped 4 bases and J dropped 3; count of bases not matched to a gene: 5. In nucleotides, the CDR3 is TGCGCCAGCAGCCGAGCTAGCGGGGGATACACCGGGGAGCTGTTTTTT. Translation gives CASSRASGGYTGELFF.